The clone carrying this T cell receptor beta chain came up a few times. Profiling relied on immunoSEQ multiplex PCR, and the TCRdb table lists in-frame clones only, not all of them. The sample includes tens of thousands of clones, around nine tenths seen only once; the top ten take roughly 2.6%. This entry belongs to a study of T cells in localized non-small cell lung cancer. With V trimmed by 7 bases and J by 6 bases, 6 bases remained unmatched. CDR1 is MDHEN and CDR2 is SYDVKM in the germline V gene. CDR3 length: 13 residues. V gene TRBV28 combines with J gene TRBJ1-5; 7 nucleotides match TRBD1. This TCR was recovered from a woman between 35 and 70 years old with stage I lung adenocarcinoma. The material was peripheral blood, obtained before any cancer treatment. The CDR3 sequence is CASTWTGGQPQHF. CDR3 DNA: TGTGCCAGCACCTGGACAGGAGGTCAGCCCCAGCATTTT.